This T cell receptor beta chain was sequenced during a study of control samples from healthy donors and cancer patients. Per the germline V gene, CDR1 is MNHEY and CDR2 is SVGAGI. The V gene end was trimmed by 0 bases and the J gene end by 4 bases; junction bases not matched to a gene: 0. This CDR3 region has 14 residues. Clones were read by immunoSEQ multiplex PCR, and TCRdb kept only the in-frame ones, dropping some. The table includes fewer than 200,000 clones, under 96% detected once. The rearrangement uses TRBV6-5 and TRBJ1-5; TRBD1 aligns across 7 bases. Material for sequencing was blood. The receptor was isolated from a woman aged 30 to 39 in good health. The CDR3 protein is CASSYSTGNQPQHF. The CDR3 DNA sequence: TGTGCCAGCAGTTACTCGACAGGGAATCAGCCCCAGCATTTT.